Below are 9 T cell receptor beta chains sequenced from a single sample in a study of T-cell memory formation after mild COVID-19. TCRdb reprocessed the 5' RACE reads with MiXCR, giving one entry per CDR3 protein. Of 250,000 to 300,000 distinct CDR3 sequences in the sample, about 17% were seen once. The specimen was PBMCs or a T cell subset sorted from them (not recorded which). All receptors come from a man between 18 and 29 years old who had mild COVID-19 (a few samples of this study predate the infection). Cell type and time point are not known.

This clonotype has only a few counts. V gene TRBV9 combines with J gene TRBJ2-5; the D call may be TRBD1 or TRBD2 (5 bases each). Trimming pared 2 bases from V and 9 bases from J, leaving 20 bases between. The CDR3 spans 15 residues. The germline gives CDR1 SGDLS, CDR2 YYNGEE. Here the CDR3 DNA reads TGTGCCAGCAGCGTCGGCTCCGGGACCCCCACGGCCCAGTACTTC. Amino acids: CASSVGSGTPTAQYF.

Here the CDR3 reads CASSYLSGVADTQYF. For the CDR3, the DNA is TGTGCCAGCAGTTACCTCAGCGGGGTGGCAGATACGCAGTATTTT. The chain is built from TRBV6-5 and TRBJ2-3; 7 bases are a match to TRBD2. The ends lost 2 bases at V and 4 bases at J; junction bases unmatched: 6. There are 15 residues in the CDR3. The germline CDR1 and CDR2 sequences are MNHEY and SVGAGI.

The chain employs TRBV9 and TRBJ2-7; D may correspond to TRBD1 or TRBD2 (5 bases each). V lost 4 bases and J 5 bases, leaving 19 bases between the germline ends. In germline, CDR1 is SGDLS, CDR2 YYNGEE. The CDR3 contains 15 residues. The CDR3 sequence is CASSPPGLGVNEQYF. The CDR3 DNA sequence: TGTGCCAGCAGCCCCCCTGGATTGGGGGTCAACGAGCAGTACTTC.

As regards this clonotype: An end of the junction differs from the germline gene, which may be a read error. The V gene is TRBV29-1, the J gene TRBJ1-2; a possible D gene is TRBD1 (5 bases). Germline lookup yields CDR1 SQVTM and CDR2 ANQGSEA. The CDR3 sequence is 17 residues long. The chain's CDR3 is CSVEDGSGALPNYGYTF. The CDR3 region has the DNA TGCAGCGTTGAAGATGGCTCCGGGGCCCTCCCTAATTATGGCTACACCTTC.

This clonotype was recorded a few times. This chain connects TRBV6-2 or TRBV6-3 to TRBJ1-5; D gene uncertain. This CDR3 has 14 residues. From germline, CDR1 is MNHEY and CDR2 SVGEGT. V was cut by 3 bases and J by 7 bases, with 13 bases left in between. The CDR3 sequence is CASSYPASKQPQHF. For the CDR3, the DNA is TGTGCCAGCAGTTATCCGGCCTCTAAGCAGCCCCAGCATTTT.

This clonotype has just a few counts. The rearrangement joins TRBV7-9 to TRBJ2-5, with TRBD2 as a possible D gene (5 bases). Germline values: CDR1 SEHNR, CDR2 FQNEAQ (reference sequence). The CDR3 is made up of 15 amino acids. The V end was cut by 5 bases, the J end by 1 base, with 14 bases between. Here the CDR3 reads CASSPPPGFQETQYF. CDR3 DNA sequence: TGTGCCAGCAGCCCCCCCCCGGGGTTCCAAGAGACCCAGTACTTC.

This clonotype has more than one count but fewer than ten. This chain uses TRBV20-1 with TRBJ1-6, with 7 positions matching TRBD1. V lost 4 bases to trimming and J lost 8 bases; unmatched junction nucleotides: 5. The CDR3 is 13 amino acids. Germline CDR1 reads DFQATT; CDR2 reads SNEGSKA (reference sequence). CDR3: CSAMGQRDSPLHF. Here the CDR3 DNA reads TGCAGTGCTATGGGACAGAGAGATTCACCCCTCCACTTT.

A few counts support this clonotype. The chain links TRBV6-2 or TRBV6-3 to TRBJ2-2; D not certain. V was pared by 4 bases and J by 5 bases, with 11 bases between. Germline CDR1 and CDR2: MNHEY and SVGEGT. This CDR3 region has 14 residues. CDR3 sequence reads: CASSFRERTGELFF. DNA for the CDR3: TGTGCCAGCAGTTTTAGGGAACGTACCGGGGAGCTGTTTTTT.

The V and J genes are TRBV6-5 and TRBJ1-6, with D possibly matching TRBD1 (6 bases). Germline loops: CDR1 MNHEY, CDR2 SVGAGI. V was pared by 0 bases and J by 2 bases, with 11 bases between. The CDR3 contains 17 residues. CDR3 DNA: TGTGCCAGCAGTTACTCGATCAGGGGCCCCTATAATTCACCCCTCCACTTT. Its translation is CASSYSIRGPYNSPLHF.